Listed below are T cell receptor beta chains from one sample, sequenced in a study of OX40 agonist ivuxolimab in advanced cancers. TCRdb's copy holds only in-frame clones and misses some; the assay was immunoSEQ multiplex PCR. The sample shows approximately 70,000 clones, roughly four fifths of them seen only once. The sequencing here drew on CD4+ or CD8+ T cells sorted from blood, taken in a trial of the OX40 agonist ivuxolimab. The source of these receptors is an adult with an advanced solid tumor such as melanoma, head and neck, liver or kidney cancer. Both conserved end residues are part of each CDR3. D genes are given only for firm matches. The size entry is marked missing in some rows and otherwise reads once, few, many or a size class.

j_gene	d_gene	len	abundance	v_gene	CDR3nt	CDR3aa
TRBJ2-1	-	14	once	TRBV6-1	TGTGCCAGCAGTGAGGGGAATAGTTGGGATGAGCAGTTCTTC	CASSEGNSWDEQFF
TRBJ1-1	-	14	-	TRBV19	TGTGCCAGTAGTACTGGACGGATGAACACTGAAGCTTTCTTT	CASSTGRMNTEAFF
TRBJ1-1	-	18	-	TRBV15	TGTGCCACCAGCAGAGTTATGCGGGGCTCACCCGGAGGCACTGAAGCTTTCTTT	CATSRVMRGSPGGTEAFF
TRBJ1-3	-	16	-	TRBV6-5	TGTGCCAGCAGTTACTCGGTCGGGGGGTCTGGAAACACCATATATTTT	CASSYSVGGSGNTIYF
TRBJ2-7	-	16	few	TRBV5-6	TGTGCCAGCAGCTTTGGGGGGATCCCTTCGAGGCGCGAGCAGTACTTC	CASSFGGIPSRREQYF
TRBJ2-7	-	16	-	TRBV28	TGTGCCAGCAGCCGGATCGGCCTTCGAGGGGCTCTCGAGCAGTACTTC	CASSRIGLRGALEQYF
TRBJ1-1	-	15	few	TRBV6-5	TGTGCCAGCAGAGAGGACGGTAAGGGGAACACTGAAGCTTTCTTT	CASREDGKGNTEAFF
TRBJ2-3	-	15	-	TRBV7-9	TGTGCCAGCAGCTGGGGGGACAGTTCTGGAGATACGCAGTATTTT	CASSWGDSSGDTQYF
TRBJ2-1	TRBD1	16	-	TRBV4-2	TGTGCCAGCAGTCGAGAAGGGACAGGAGGTAGCAATGAGCAGTTCTTC	CASSREGTGGSNEQFF
TRBJ2-3	TRBD2	16	-	TRBV6-4	TGTGCCAGCAAGAAGCGGGGGGGCCTGGGCACAGATACGCAGTATTTT	CASKKRGGLGTDTQYF
TRBJ1-2	-	13	-	TRBV7-9	TGTGCCAGCAGCGATAATCGGGACCGCGGCTACACCTTC	CASSDNRDRGYTF
TRBJ2-6	-	17	-	TRBV6-1	TGTGCCAGCAGTGAAAGCTTAGGGGGAGCTGGGGCCAACGTCCTGACTTTC	CASSESLGGAGANVLTF
TRBJ1-4	-	12	-	TRBV28	TGTGCCAGCAGTTCCGGGGGTGAAAAACTGTTTTTT	CASSSGGEKLFF
TRBJ1-1	-	13	-	TRBV18	TGTGCCAGCTCACCACTCTTACAAGCTGAAGCTTTCTTT	CASSPLLQAEAFF
TRBJ1-2	TRBD1	12	-	TRBV6-5	TGTGCCAGCAGTTACGACAGGGAGTTATACACCTTC	CASSYDRELYTF
TRBJ2-7	TRBD1	15	-	TRBV18	TGTGCCAGCTCACCCGGACAGGCAGGCGTCTACGAGCAGTACTTC	CASSPGQAGVYEQYF
TRBJ2-5	-	15	once	TRBV5-1	TGCGCCAGCAGCTCGCCAGTGGGCCAACAAGAGACCCAGTACTTC	CASSSPVGQQETQYF
TRBJ1-1	-	13	-	TRBV7-6	TGTGCCAGCAGCTTAGCAGCGAACACTGAAGCTTTCTTT	CASSLAANTEAFF
TRBJ1-5	-	15	-	TRBV7-8	TGTGCCAGCAGCTTAGATTTAGGGGGGAATCAGCCCCAGCATTTT	CASSLDLGGNQPQHF
TRBJ1-2	-	16	-	TRBV21-1	TGTGCCAGCAGCGCTCGAAACGGACAGGGAGCCTATGGCTACACCTTC	CASSARNGQGAYGYTF
TRBJ2-7	TRBD1	15	-	TRBV7-9	TGTGCCAGCAGCGACAGGGACAGGGGGGGACACGAGCAGTACTTC	CASSDRDRGGHEQYF
TRBJ1-4	TRBD1	15	-	TRBV11-2	TGTGCCAGCAGCCTGGGGACAGGCCTTAATGAAAAACTGTTTTTT	CASSLGTGLNEKLFF
TRBJ1-1	TRBD1	15	once	TRBV2	TGTGCCAGCAGCCCTATGACCGGGACAGGGTATGTAGCTTTCTTT	CASSPMTGTGYVAFF
TRBJ1-3	TRBD1	14	-	TRBV6-6	TGTGCCAGCAGGCAAGGACAGGCTGGAAACACCATATATTTT	CASRQGQAGNTIYF
TRBJ2-3	-	14	-	TRBV30	TGTGCCTCCACGAGGAGCGGGAGCACAGATACGCAGTATTTT	CASTRSGSTDTQYF
TRBJ1-1	-	12	-	TRBV19	TGTGCCAGTAGTATCGTCCCCAGCGGAGCTTTCTTT	CASSIVPSGAFF
TRBJ1-3	-	14	-	TRBV25-1	TGTGCCAGCAGTGAGGAGAAGACTGGAAACACCATATATTTT	CASSEEKTGNTIYF
TRBJ1-3	-	16	-	TRBV5-1	TGCGCCAGCAGCTTGGACGGGGGTCCATCTGGAAACACCATATATTTT	CASSLDGGPSGNTIYF
TRBJ1-5	-	15	few	TRBV30	TGTGCCTGGACCGTTCCGGGGGCGGGCAATCAGCCCCAGCATTTT	CAWTVPGAGNQPQHF
TRBJ1-4	TRBD1	12	medium-sized	TRBV27	TGTCCTCGTAAGGGGGCCGGGGAAAAACTGTTTTTT	CPRKGAGEKLFF
TRBJ1-6	-	16	-	TRBV6-1	TGTGCCAGCAGTGAAAATTGGCGTCGAGATAATTCACCCCTCCACTTT	CASSENWRRDNSPLHF
TRBJ1-4	TRBD1	15	-	TRBV27	TGTGCCAGCCGCCTAGGGGTACAGGGGGCTGAAAAACTGTTTTTT	CASRLGVQGAEKLFF
TRBJ1-4	TRBD1	15	-	TRBV28	TGTGCCACCTGGGGACAGGGGGTTCATAATGAAAAACTGTTTTTT	CATWGQGVHNEKLFF
TRBJ1-5	-	16	-	TRBV2	TGTGCCAGCAGACCCCTGACAGGAGATAGCAATCAGCCCCAGCATTTT	CASRPLTGDSNQPQHF
TRBJ1-6	-	15	-	TRBV18	TGTGCCAGCTCACCACCGAATGGCAGGAATTCACCCCTCCACTTT	CASSPPNGRNSPLHF
TRBJ2-2	TRBD2	14	few	TRBV6-1	TGTGCCAGCAGTCTAGCGGGGAACACCGGGGAGCTGTTTTTT	CASSLAGNTGELFF
TRBJ1-1	-	12	-	TRBV10-3	TGTGCCATCAGTCCCATGGGGGTTGAAGCTTTCTTT	CAISPMGVEAFF
TRBJ1-2	TRBD1	18	-	TRBV7-9	TGTGCCAGCAGCTCTGAAGTAGGACAGGAAGTTCTTAACTATGGCTACACCTTC	CASSSEVGQEVLNYGYTF
TRBJ1-2	-	17	-	TRBV6-1	TGTGCCAGCAGTGAAAGGGCCGGTGTCGGGGTGAACTATGGCTACACCTTC	CASSERAGVGVNYGYTF
TRBJ1-1	-	16	-	TRBV29-1	TGCAGCGTTGACACAAAGGGGGATCTACTAAACACTGAAGCTTTCTTT	CSVDTKGDLLNTEAFF
TRBJ2-7	TRBD1	15	-	TRBV18	TGTGCCAGCTCACTCGTGGGACAGGGTATTTACGAGCAGTACTTC	CASSLVGQGIYEQYF
TRBJ2-7	-	15	-	TRBV5-1	TGCGCCAGCAGCTTGGGCGCAGGGGACCTCGGCGAGCAGTACTTC	CASSLGAGDLGEQYF
TRBJ1-4	-	14	few	TRBV30	TGTGCCTGGAGTAAGGGGCTGACTAATGAAAAACTGTTTTTT	CAWSKGLTNEKLFF
TRBJ1-6	-	12	-	TRBV2	TGTGCCAGCAAAGAAGAAAGTTCACCCCTCCACTTT	CASKEESSPLHF
TRBJ2-1	TRBD2	16	-	TRBV18	TGTGCCAGCTCAAAAAGGACTAGCGGGTTACACAATGAGCAGTTCTTC	CASSKRTSGLHNEQFF
TRBJ1-5	TRBD1	14	-	TRBV6-6	TGTGCCAGCAGTACTGGGAGGGGGCAACAGCCCCAGCATTTT	CASSTGRGQQPQHF